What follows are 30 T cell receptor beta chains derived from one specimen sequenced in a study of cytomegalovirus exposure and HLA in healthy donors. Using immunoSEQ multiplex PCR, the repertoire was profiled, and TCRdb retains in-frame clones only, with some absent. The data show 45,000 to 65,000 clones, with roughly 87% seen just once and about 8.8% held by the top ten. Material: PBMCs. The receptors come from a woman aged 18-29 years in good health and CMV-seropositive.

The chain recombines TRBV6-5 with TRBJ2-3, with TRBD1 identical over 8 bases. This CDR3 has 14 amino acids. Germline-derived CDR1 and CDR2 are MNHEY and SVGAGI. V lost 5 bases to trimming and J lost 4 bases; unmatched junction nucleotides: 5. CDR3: CASSRRTGSDTQYF. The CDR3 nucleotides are TGTGCCAGCAGTCGCCGGACAGGGTCAGATACGCAGTATTTT.

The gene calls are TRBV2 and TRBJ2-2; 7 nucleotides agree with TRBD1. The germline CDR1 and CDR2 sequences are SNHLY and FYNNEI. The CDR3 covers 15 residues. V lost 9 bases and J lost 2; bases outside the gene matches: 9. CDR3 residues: CASSSGQYNTGELFF. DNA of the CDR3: TGTGCCAGTTCCTCGGGACAGTATAACACCGGGGAGCTGTTTTTT.

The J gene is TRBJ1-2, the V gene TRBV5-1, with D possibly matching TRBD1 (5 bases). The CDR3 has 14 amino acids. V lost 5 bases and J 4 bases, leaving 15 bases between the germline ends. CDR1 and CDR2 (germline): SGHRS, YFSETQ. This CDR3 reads CASRDNSLAYGYTF. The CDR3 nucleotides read TGCGCCAGCAGGGACAATTCTCTCGCCTATGGCTACACCTTC.

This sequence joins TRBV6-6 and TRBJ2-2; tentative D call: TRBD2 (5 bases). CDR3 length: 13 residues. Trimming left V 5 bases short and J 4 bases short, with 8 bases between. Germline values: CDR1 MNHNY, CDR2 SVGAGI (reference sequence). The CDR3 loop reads CASSGELTGELFF. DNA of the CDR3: TGTGCCAGCAGTGGGGAGCTCACCGGGGAGCTGTTTTTT.

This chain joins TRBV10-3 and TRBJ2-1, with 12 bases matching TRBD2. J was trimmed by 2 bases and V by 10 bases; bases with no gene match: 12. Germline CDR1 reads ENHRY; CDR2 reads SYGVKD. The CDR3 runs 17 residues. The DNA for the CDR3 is TGTGCCACCCAACGGACTAGCGGGGCCACCCCCTACAATGAGCAGTTCTTC. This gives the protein CATQRTSGATPYNEQFF.

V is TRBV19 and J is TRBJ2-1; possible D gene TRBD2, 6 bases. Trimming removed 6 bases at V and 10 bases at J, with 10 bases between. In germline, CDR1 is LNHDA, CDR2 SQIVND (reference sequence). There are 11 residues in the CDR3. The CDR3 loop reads CASRWRDEQFF. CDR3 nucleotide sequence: TGTGCCAGTAGGTGGAGGGACGAGCAGTTCTTC.

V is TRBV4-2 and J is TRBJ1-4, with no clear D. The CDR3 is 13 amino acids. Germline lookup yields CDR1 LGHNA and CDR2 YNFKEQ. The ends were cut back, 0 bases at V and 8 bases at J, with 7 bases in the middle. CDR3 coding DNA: TGTGCCAGCAGCCAAGATATCAGGGAAAAACTGTTTTTT. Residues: CASSQDIREKLFF.

The CDR3 DNA follows: TGCGCCAGCAGCTTGGTCGGGGGACAGGGGAACGAGCAGTACTTC. Its translation is CASSLVGGQGNEQYF. The chain recombines TRBV5-1 with TRBJ2-7, with 10 bases identical to TRBD1. The CDR3 has 15 amino acids. The germline V gene encodes CDR1 SGHRS and CDR2 YFSETQ. V was clipped by 0 bases and J by 5 bases; unmatched bases: 5.

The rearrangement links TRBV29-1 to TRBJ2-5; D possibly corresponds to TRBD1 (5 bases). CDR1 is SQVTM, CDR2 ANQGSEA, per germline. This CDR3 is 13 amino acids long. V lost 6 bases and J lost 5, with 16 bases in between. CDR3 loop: CSVQFRDLETQYF. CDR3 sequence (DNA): TGCAGCGTCCAATTCAGGGATCTCGAGACCCAGTACTTC. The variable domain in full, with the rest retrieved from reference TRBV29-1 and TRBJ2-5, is SAVISQKPSRDICQRGTSLTIQCQVDSQVTMMFWYRQQPGQSLTLIATANQGSEATYESGFVIDKFPISRPNLTFSTLTVSNMSPEDSSIYLCSVQFRDLETQYFGPGTRLLVL.

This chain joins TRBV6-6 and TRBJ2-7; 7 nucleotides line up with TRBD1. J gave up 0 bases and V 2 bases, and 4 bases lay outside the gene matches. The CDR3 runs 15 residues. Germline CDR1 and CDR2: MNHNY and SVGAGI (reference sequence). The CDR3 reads CASSYEQGSSYEQYF. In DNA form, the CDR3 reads TGTGCCAGCAGTTACGAACAGGGGAGCTCCTACGAGCAGTACTTC.

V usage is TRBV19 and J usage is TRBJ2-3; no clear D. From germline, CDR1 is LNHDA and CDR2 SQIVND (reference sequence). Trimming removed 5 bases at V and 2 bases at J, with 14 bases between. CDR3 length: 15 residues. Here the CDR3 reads CASSSAELTTDTQYF. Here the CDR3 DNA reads TGTGCCAGTAGTTCGGCGGAACTTACCACAGATACGCAGTATTTT.

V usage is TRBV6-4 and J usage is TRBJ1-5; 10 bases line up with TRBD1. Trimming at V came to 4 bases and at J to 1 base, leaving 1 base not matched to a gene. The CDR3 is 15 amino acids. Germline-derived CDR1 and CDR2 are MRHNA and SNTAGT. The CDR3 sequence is CASSVTGGSNQPQHF. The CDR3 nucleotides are TGTGCCAGCAGTGTGACAGGGGGCAGCAATCAGCCCCAGCATTTT.

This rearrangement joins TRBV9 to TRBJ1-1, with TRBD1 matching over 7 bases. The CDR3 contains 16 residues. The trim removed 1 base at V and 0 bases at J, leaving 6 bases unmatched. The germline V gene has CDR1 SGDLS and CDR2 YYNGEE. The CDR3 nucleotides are TGTGCCAGCAGCGTACAGGGGGGACCGATGAACACTGAAGCTTTCTTT. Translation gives CASSVQGGPMNTEAFF.

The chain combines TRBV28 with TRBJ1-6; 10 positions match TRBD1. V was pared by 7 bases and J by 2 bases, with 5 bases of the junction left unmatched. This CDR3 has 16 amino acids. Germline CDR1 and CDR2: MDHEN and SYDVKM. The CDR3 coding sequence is TGTGCCAGCAAGGACAGGGGGAACGCCTATAATTCACCCCTCCACTTT. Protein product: CASKDRGNAYNSPLHF.

The CDR3 spells CASSEDRVRPGYTF. As DNA, the CDR3 is TGTGCCAGCAGTGAAGACAGGGTACGACCTGGCTACACCTTC. The chain has TRBV6-1 and TRBJ1-2; D possibly corresponds to TRBD1 (6 bases). The CDR3 runs to 14 residues. Trimming left V 1 base short and J 7 bases short, with 13 bases between. Per the germline V gene, CDR1 is MNHNS and CDR2 is SASEGT.

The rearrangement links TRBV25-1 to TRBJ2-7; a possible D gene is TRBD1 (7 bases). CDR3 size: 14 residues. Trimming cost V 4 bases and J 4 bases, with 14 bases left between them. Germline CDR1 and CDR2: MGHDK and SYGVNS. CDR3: CASSVSGGPYEQYF. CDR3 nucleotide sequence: TGTGCCAGCAGTGTTTCAGGGGGGCCGTACGAGCAGTACTTC.

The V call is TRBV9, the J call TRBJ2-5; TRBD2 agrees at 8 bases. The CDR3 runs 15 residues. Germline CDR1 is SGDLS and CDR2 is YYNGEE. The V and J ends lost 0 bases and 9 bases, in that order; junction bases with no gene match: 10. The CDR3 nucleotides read TGTGCCAGCAGCGTAGGAGCGGGGGACCCATCGGCCCAGTACTTC. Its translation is CASSVGAGDPSAQYF.

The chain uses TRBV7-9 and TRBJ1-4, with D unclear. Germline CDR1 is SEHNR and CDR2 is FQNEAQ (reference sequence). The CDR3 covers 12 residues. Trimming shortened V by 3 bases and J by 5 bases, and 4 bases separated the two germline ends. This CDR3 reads CASSLENEKLFF. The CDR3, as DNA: TGTGCCAGCAGCTTGGAGAATGAAAAACTGTTTTTT.

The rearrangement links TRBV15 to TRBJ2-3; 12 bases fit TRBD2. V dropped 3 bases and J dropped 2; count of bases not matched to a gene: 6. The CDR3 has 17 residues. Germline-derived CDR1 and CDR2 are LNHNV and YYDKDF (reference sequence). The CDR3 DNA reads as TGTGCCACCAGCAGTCATACTAGCGGGGGGTTCACAGATACGCAGTATTTT. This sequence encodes CATSSHTSGGFTDTQYF.

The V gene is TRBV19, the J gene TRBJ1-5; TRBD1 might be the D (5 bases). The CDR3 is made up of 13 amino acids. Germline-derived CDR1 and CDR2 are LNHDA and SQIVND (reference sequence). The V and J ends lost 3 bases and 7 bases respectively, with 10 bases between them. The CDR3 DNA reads TGTGCCAGTAGTATGGGCAGGGAACAGCCCCAGCATTTT. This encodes CASSMGREQPQHF.

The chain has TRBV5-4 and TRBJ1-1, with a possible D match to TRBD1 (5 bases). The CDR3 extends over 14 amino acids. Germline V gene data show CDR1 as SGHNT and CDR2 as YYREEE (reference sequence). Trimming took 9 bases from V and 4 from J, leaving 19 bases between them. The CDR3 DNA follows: TGTGCCACCCAAGCTGGGGCCGATACCACTGAAGCTTTCTTT. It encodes CATQAGADTTEAFF.

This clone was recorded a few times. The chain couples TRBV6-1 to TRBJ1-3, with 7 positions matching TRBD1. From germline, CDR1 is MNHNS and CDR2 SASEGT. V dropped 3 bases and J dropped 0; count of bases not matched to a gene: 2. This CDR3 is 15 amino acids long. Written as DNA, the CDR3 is TGTGCCAGCAGTGAGACAGGGATCTCTGGAAACACCATATATTTT. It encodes CASSETGISGNTIYF.

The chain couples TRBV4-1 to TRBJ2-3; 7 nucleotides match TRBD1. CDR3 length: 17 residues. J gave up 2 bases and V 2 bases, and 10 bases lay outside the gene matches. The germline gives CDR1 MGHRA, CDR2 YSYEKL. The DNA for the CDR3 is TGCGCCAGCAGCCAAAGGGTGGGACAGTCAACCACAGATACGCAGTATTTT. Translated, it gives CASSQRVGQSTTDTQYF.

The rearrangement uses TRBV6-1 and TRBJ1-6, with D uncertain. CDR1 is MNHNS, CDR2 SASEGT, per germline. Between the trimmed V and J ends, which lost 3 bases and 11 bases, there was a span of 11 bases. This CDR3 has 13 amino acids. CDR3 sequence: CASSDMRAAPLHF. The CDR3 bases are TGTGCCAGCAGTGATATGAGGGCTGCACCCCTCCACTTT.

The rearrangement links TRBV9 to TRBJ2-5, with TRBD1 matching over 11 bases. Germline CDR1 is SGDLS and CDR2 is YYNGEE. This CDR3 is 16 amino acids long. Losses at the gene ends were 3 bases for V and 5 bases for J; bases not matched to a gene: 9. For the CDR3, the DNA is TGTGCCAGCAGCGAAGGGACAGGGGGTGTCACTGAGACCCAGTACTTC. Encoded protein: CASSEGTGGVTETQYF.

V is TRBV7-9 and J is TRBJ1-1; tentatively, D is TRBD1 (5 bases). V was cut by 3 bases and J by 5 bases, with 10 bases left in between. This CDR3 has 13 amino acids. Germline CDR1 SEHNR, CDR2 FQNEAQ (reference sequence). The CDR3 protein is CASSLGPVTEAFF. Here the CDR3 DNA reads TGTGCCAGCAGCTTGGGGCCTGTAACTGAAGCTTTCTTT.

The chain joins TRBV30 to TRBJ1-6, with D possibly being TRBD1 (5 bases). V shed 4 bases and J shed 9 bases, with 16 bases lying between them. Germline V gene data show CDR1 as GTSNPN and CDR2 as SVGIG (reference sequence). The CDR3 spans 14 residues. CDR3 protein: CAWNPPGGGSPLHF. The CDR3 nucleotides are TGTGCCTGGAATCCCCCGGGGGGGGGTTCACCCCTCCACTTT. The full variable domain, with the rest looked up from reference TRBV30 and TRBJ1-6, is SQTIHQWPATLVQPVGSPLSLECTVEGTSNPNLYWYRQAAGRGLQLLFYSVGIGQISSEVPQNLSASRPQDRQFILSSKKLLLSDSGFYLCAWNPPGGGSPLHFGNGTRLTVT.

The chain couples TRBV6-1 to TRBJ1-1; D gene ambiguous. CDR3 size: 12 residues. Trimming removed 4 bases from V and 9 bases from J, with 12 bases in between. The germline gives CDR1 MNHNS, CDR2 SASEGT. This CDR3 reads CASSAAGNQAFF. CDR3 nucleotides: TGTGCCAGCAGTGCCGCCGGGAATCAAGCTTTCTTT.

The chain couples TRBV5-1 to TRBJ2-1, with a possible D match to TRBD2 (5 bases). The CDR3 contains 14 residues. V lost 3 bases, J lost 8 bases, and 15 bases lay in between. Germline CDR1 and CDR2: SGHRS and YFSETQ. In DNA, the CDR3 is TGCGCCAGCAGCTCCGGAGGCGGAATCCATGAGCAGTTCTTC. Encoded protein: CASSSGGGIHEQFF. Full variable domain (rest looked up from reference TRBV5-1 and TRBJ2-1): KAGVTQTPRYLIKTRGQQVTLSCSPISGHRSVSWYQQTPGQGLQFLFEYFSETQRNKGNFPGRFSGRQFSNSRSEMNVSTLELGDSALYLCASSSGGGIHEQFFGPGTRLTVL.

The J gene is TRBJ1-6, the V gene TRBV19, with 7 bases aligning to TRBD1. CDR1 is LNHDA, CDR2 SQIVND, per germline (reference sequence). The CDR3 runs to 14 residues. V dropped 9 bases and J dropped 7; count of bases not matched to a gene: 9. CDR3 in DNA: TGTGCCAGCCGAACAGGGGTCTTAAATTCACCCCTCCACTTT. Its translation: CASRTGVLNSPLHF.